These 27 T cell receptor beta chains originate from one sample sequenced in a study of CD8 T cells in Susac syndrome. cDNA came from about 0.51 to 1 ug RNA primed by random hexamers. One entry per CDR3 protein results from TCRdb running MiXCR on the immunoSEQ multiplex PCR reads. The data show approximately 49,000 distinct CDR3 sequences, 85% to 95% seen once. Sequences were obtained from CD8+ T cells from PBMCs. The receptors were gathered from a human donor with Susac syndrome.

This chain uses TRBV5-1 with TRBJ2-3, with D perhaps TRBD1 (6 bases). Germline CDR1 SGHRS, CDR2 YFSETQ. V lost 3 bases, J lost 4 bases, and 12 bases lay in between. The CDR3 has 14 residues. This chain's CDR3 is CASSSQGSADTQYF. Here the CDR3 DNA reads TGCGCCAGCAGCTCACAGGGTTCGGCAGATACGCAGTATTTT.

The chain carries TRBV20-1 and TRBJ2-1; the D is unclear. The CDR3 length is 14 residues. The germline V gene has CDR1 DFQATT and CDR2 SNEGSKA (reference sequence). V shed 1 base and J shed 6 bases, with 13 bases lying between them. CDR3 sequence: CSARVLVRANEQFF. CDR3 nucleotide sequence: TGCAGTGCTAGAGTCCTAGTTCGGGCCAATGAGCAGTTCTTC.

Remarks on this clonotype: The conserved phenylalanine or tryptophan normally closing the CDR3 is absent here, so this likely arose from a read error. J is TRBJ2-7 and V is TRBV30; D unresolved. CDR1 and CDR2 from the germline V gene are GTSNPN and SVGIG (reference sequence). This CDR3 spans 12 amino acids. V was cut by 1 base and J by 0 bases, with 4 bases left in between. In DNA form, the CDR3 reads TGTGCCTGGAGTGACGGCTCCTACGAGCAGTACTTG. Its protein is CAWSDGSYEQYL.

The chain uses TRBV27 and TRBJ2-7; D gene ambiguous. The V end was cut by 3 bases, the J end by 5 bases, with 14 bases between. The CDR3 extends over 14 amino acids. CDR1 and CDR2 (germline): MNHEY, SMNVEV (reference sequence). The DNA for the CDR3 is TGTGCCAGCAGTTTCTCTTGGCCGACCCACGAGCAGTACTTC. Its protein product is CASSFSWPTHEQYF.

This rearrangement joins TRBV9 to TRBJ2-1, with TRBD2 matching 8 bases. Germline V CDR1 and CDR2: SGDLS, YYNGEE. The CDR3 is 13 residues long. V gave up 4 bases and J gave up 5 bases; unmatched junction bases: 2. CDR3 region: CASSSGGDNEQFF. DNA for the CDR3: TGTGCCAGCAGCTCCGGGGGGGACAATGAGCAGTTCTTC.

The V and J genes are TRBV7-9 and TRBJ1-6; 7 bases map to TRBD1. This CDR3 has 16 residues. The V gene end was trimmed by 6 bases and the J gene end by 14 bases; junction bases not matched to a gene: 19. Germline values: CDR1 SEHNR, CDR2 FQNEAQ (reference sequence). CDR3 protein: CASSPDRAFSLFTLHF. The CDR3 bases are TGTGCCAGCAGTCCTGACAGGGCATTCAGTTTGTTCACCCTCCACTTT.

This chain joins TRBV4-2 and TRBJ2-4; 10 bases line up with TRBD1. The CDR3 has 17 amino acids. V lost 1 base, J lost 9 bases, and 12 bases stayed unmatched. Germline CDR1 and CDR2: LGHNA and YNFKEQ. The CDR3 nucleotides read TGTGCCAGCAGCCAAGCCGGGACAGGGGACACTAGTGGCATTCAGTACTTC. Amino acids: CASSQAGTGDTSGIQYF.

The genes are TRBV20-1 and TRBJ2-1; weak D call: TRBD1 (5 bases). V was clipped by 3 bases and J by 8 bases, with 11 bases between them. Germline V gene sequence: CDR1 DFQATT, CDR2 SNEGSKA (reference sequence). This CDR3 is 12 amino acids long. In nucleotides, the CDR3 is TGCAGTGCTAGTGGCAGGGCGGATGAGCAGTTCTTC. This sequence encodes CSASGRADEQFF.

The chain is built from TRBV25-1 and TRBJ2-1; D gene unclear. The germline CDR1 and CDR2 sequences are MGHDK and SYGVNS. The CDR3 covers 12 residues. Between the trimmed V and J ends, which lost 6 bases and 6 bases, there was a span of 9 bases. The CDR3 coding sequence is TGTGCCAGCAGCGCTATAATCAATGAGCAGTTCTTC. Amino acid sequence: CASSAIINEQFF.

The chain employs TRBV4-1 and TRBJ2-7; D unclear. CDR1 is MGHRA, CDR2 YSYEKL, per germline. CDR3 length: 14 amino acids. V was shortened by 2 bases and J by 2 bases, with 10 bases between the two germline ends. The CDR3 sequence: CASSQRSGTYEQYF. The CDR3 bases are TGCGCCAGCAGCCAACGGTCAGGAACCTACGAGCAGTACTTC.

The chain joins TRBV29-1 to TRBJ2-3; TRBD1 matches at 7 bases. Trimming removed 2 bases from V and 1 base from J; junction bases left unmatched: 6. This CDR3 comprises 15 residues. Germline V CDR1 and CDR2: SQVTM, ANQGSEA. The CDR3 region is CSVEITGTGTDTQYF. DNA for the CDR3: TGCAGCGTTGAAATTACCGGGACAGGCACAGATACGCAGTATTTT.

V is TRBV29-1 and J is TRBJ1-2, with 7 bases identical to TRBD1. Per germline, CDR1 SQVTM and CDR2 ANQGSEA. V gave up 6 bases and J gave up 11 bases; unmatched junction bases: 6. The CDR3 has 10 residues. This chain's CDR3 is CSVLDRVYTF. The CDR3 DNA sequence: TGCAGCGTACTAGACAGGGTGTACACCTTC.

This rearrangement joins TRBV9 to TRBJ2-1; 7 bases fit TRBD2. CDR1 is SGDLS and CDR2 is YYNGEE in the germline V gene. The CDR3 is made up of 17 amino acids. V lost 0 bases, J lost 0 bases, and 6 bases stayed unmatched. The CDR3 loop is CASSVGSGASSYNEQFF. DNA for the CDR3: TGTGCCAGCAGCGTAGGAAGCGGGGCTAGCTCCTACAATGAGCAGTTCTTC.

The chain combines TRBV4-1 with TRBJ1-5; 9 nucleotides align to TRBD1. Germline V CDR1 and CDR2: MGHRA, YSYEKL. This CDR3 is built from 17 residues. V was pared by 3 bases and J by 4 bases, with 10 bases of the junction left unmatched. The CDR3 DNA sequence: TGCGCCAGCAGCCAGGAACGACAGGGGGGGGCAAATCAGCCCCAGCATTTT. Translation gives CASSQERQGGANQPQHF.

The chain couples TRBV4-1 to TRBJ1-2, with 11 positions matching TRBD1. The CDR3 sequence is 15 residues long. With 3 bases clipped from V and 7 bases from J, the junction kept 7 bases outside the gene matches. From germline, CDR1 is MGHRA and CDR2 YSYEKL. The chain's CDR3 is CASSQPGQGVVGYTF. CDR3 nucleotides: TGCGCCAGCAGCCAGCCGGGACAGGGGGTTGTTGGCTACACCTTC.

V gene TRBV4-1 combines with J gene TRBJ2-5; 10 bases are shared with TRBD2. Germline V gene data show CDR1 as MGHRA and CDR2 as YSYEKL. This CDR3 comprises 16 residues. V trimming: 0 bases; J trimming: 3 bases; junction bases outside the gene matches: 4. CDR3 nucleotide sequence: TGCGCCAGCAGCCAAGAGAGGACTAGCGGAGAAGAGACCCAGTACTTC. This codes for CASSQERTSGEETQYF.

This clonotype was seen more than once but under ten times. This sequence joins TRBV3-1 and TRBJ1-2; tentatively, D is TRBD1 (6 bases). The CDR3 consists of 13 residues. Trimming stripped 0 bases from V and 8 bases from J, with 10 bases between. The germline gives CDR1 LGHDT, CDR2 YNNKEL (reference sequence). For the CDR3, the DNA is TGTGCCAGCAGCCAAGAGGACAGCAGGGGCTACACCTTC. Encoded protein: CASSQEDSRGYTF.

This chain joins TRBV7-9 and TRBJ2-5; TRBD1 matches at 7 bases. The CDR3 runs to 15 residues. From germline, CDR1 is SEHNR and CDR2 FQNEAQ (reference sequence). Trimming took 1 base from V and 1 from J; bases not matched to a gene: 3. This CDR3 is CASSLVRDSQETQYF. DNA of the CDR3: TGTGCCAGCAGCTTAGTCCGGGACAGCCAAGAGACCCAGTACTTC.

The genes are TRBV12-5 and TRBJ2-7; 11 bases are a match to TRBD2. The CDR3 extends over 16 amino acids. Germline V gives CDR1 LGHNT, CDR2 FRNRAP. V lost 2 bases and J lost 2; bases outside the gene matches: 5. The CDR3 region has the DNA TGTGCTAGTGGTTTGCCCCATAGCGGGGGGGCCTACGAGCAGTACTTC. This translates into CASGLPHSGGAYEQYF.

V usage is TRBV7-8 and J usage is TRBJ1-1; D possibly corresponds to TRBD1 (5 bases). The V gene lost 1 base and the J gene lost 1 base, with 22 bases spanning the gap. The CDR3 is made up of 19 amino acids. Germline assignment: CDR1 SGHVS and CDR2 FQNEAQ. CDR3 protein: CASSLGRWVGTSRNTEAFF. CDR3 coding DNA: TGTGCCAGCAGCTTAGGTCGCTGGGTAGGGACCAGCAGGAACACTGAAGCTTTCTTT.

The chain's CDR3 is CASGNWGDYGYTF. CDR3 nucleotide sequence: TGTGCTAGTGGTAATTGGGGGGACTATGGCTACACCTTC. The chain has TRBV12-5 and TRBJ1-2, with D perhaps TRBD1 (5 bases). This CDR3 comprises 13 residues. CDR1 is LGHNT and CDR2 is FRNRAP in the germline V gene. Trimming shortened V by 5 bases and J by 3 bases, and 10 bases separated the two germline ends.

The CDR3 nucleotides read TGTGCCAGTAGTATAGGCCAGGGGATCTGGCCCCAGCATTTT. It encodes CASSIGQGIWPQHF. V gene TRBV19 combines with J gene TRBJ1-5, with D tentatively TRBD1 (6 bases). Germline CDR1 and CDR2: LNHDA and SQIVND (reference sequence). The CDR3 extends over 14 amino acids. V lost 1 base and J 9 bases, leaving 13 bases between the germline ends.

The V gene is TRBV9, the J gene TRBJ2-3; possible D gene TRBD1, 6 bases. The V gene's germline CDR1 is SGDLS and CDR2 YYNGEE. V was clipped by 2 bases and J by 3 bases, with 16 bases between them. The CDR3 is 16 amino acids. The CDR3 region has the DNA TGTGCCAGCAGCGTCCTACAGGGATATGGGACAGATACGCAGTATTTT. Translating it yields CASSVLQGYGTDTQYF.

The count of this clonotype is one. The chain couples TRBV4-2 to TRBJ1-5; no clear D. Trimming took 4 bases from V and 5 from J, leaving 9 bases between them. The CDR3 covers 13 residues. From germline, CDR1 is LGHNA and CDR2 YNFKEQ. CDR3 protein: CASSPHPYQPQHF. Here the CDR3 DNA reads TGTGCCAGCAGCCCCCACCCCTATCAGCCCCAGCATTTT.

The V gene is TRBV5-4, the J gene TRBJ1-2, with TRBD1 matching over 9 bases. The V and J ends lost 4 bases and 6 bases, in that order; junction bases with no gene match: 7. The CDR3 extends over 14 amino acids. CDR1 and CDR2 (germline): SGHNT, YYREEE (reference sequence). DNA of the CDR3: TGTGCCAGCAGCAGTACCGGGACAGGGAATGGCTACACCTTC. Its protein product is CASSSTGTGNGYTF.

This chain links TRBV30 with TRBJ2-1, with D possibly matching TRBD2 (5 bases). Germline loops: CDR1 GTSNPN, CDR2 SVGIG (reference sequence). The CDR3 runs to 13 residues. V was pared by 5 bases and J by 5 bases, with 13 bases between. The CDR3 here is CAWSRTGNNEQFF. Written as DNA, the CDR3 is TGTGCCTGGTCGCGGACGGGAAACAATGAGCAGTTCTTC.

The chain uses TRBV19 and TRBJ1-2, with 8 bases aligning to TRBD1. The V segment lost 5 bases and the J segment 4 bases; nucleotides outside the gene matches: 12. From germline, CDR1 is LNHDA and CDR2 SQIVND (reference sequence). This CDR3 region has 16 residues. CDR3 amino acids: CASSPGQEMIAYGYTF. The CDR3 DNA reads TGTGCCAGTAGTCCGGGACAGGAGATGATCGCCTATGGCTACACCTTC.